Presented here are 21 T cell receptor beta chains from one specimen sequenced in a study of T cell responses to AZD1222 COVID-19 vaccine. Assay: immunoSEQ multiplex PCR; the TCRdb copy retains only in-frame clones and omits some. The sample has approximately 140,000 clones; 80% to 85% are singletons. This material consisted of peripheral blood, taken on day 0 of MenACWY control vaccination. The receptors originated from an adult in good health.

CDR3: CASSQAPNVSPDTQYF. The CDR3 DNA is TGCGCCAGCAGCCAAGCCCCCAACGTGTCCCCAGATACGCAGTATTTT. V gene TRBV4-1 combines with J gene TRBJ2-3, with D hard to call. The CDR3 totals 16 residues. Trimming took off 1 base at V and 4 bases at J, with 15 bases between the two ends. Germline CDR1 reads MGHRA; CDR2 reads YSYEKL.

This chain links TRBV11-2 with TRBJ2-7, with TRBD2 matching over 7 bases. This CDR3 is 15 amino acids long. V lost 4 bases and J lost 8; bases outside the gene matches: 14. CDR1 SGHAT and CDR2 FQNNGV come from the germline V gene. CDR3 loop: CASSSSGLVTEKQYV. CDR3 in DNA: TGTGCCAGCAGCTCATCTGGACTAGTTACGGAAAAGCAGTACGTC.

V gene TRBV7-9 combines with J gene TRBJ2-4, with 7 bases that match TRBD1. This CDR3 is built from 18 residues. The germline gives CDR1 SEHNR, CDR2 FQNEAQ (reference sequence). J lost 2 bases, V lost 1 base, and 11 bases had no gene match. CDR3 DNA: TGTGCCAGCAGCTTAGATGGACAGGTCAGAGGGACCAAAAACATTCAGTACTTC. This codes for CASSLDGQVRGTKNIQYF.

As to this clone: The same CDR3 can be traced to other DNA sequences in this sample. The chain carries TRBV7-2 and TRBJ1-2; TRBD1 agrees at 7 bases. The J segment lost 5 bases and the V segment lost 5 bases, leaving 5 bases of the junction unmatched. This CDR3 has 13 residues. Germline V gene lookup returns CDR1 SGHTA and CDR2 FQGNSA. The CDR3 nucleotides are TGTGCCAGCAGCAGGGGGCGCGAATATGGCTACACCTTC. Protein product: CASSRGREYGYTF.

The V call is TRBV6-6, the J call TRBJ1-6; no definite D call. V lost 2 bases and J lost 7, with 9 bases in between. Looked up from germline, CDR1 is MNHNY and CDR2 is SVGAGI (reference sequence). This CDR3 region has 14 residues. CDR3 nucleotide sequence: TGTGCCAGCAGTTACAGGGAAAGGAATTCACCCCTCCACTTT. It specifies CASSYRERNSPLHF.

The V gene is TRBV7-9, the J gene TRBJ1-4; D possibly corresponds to TRBD1 (6 bases). The CDR3 runs to 15 residues. Deletions cut 5 bases from V and 8 bases from J, with 18 bases between. Germline V gene data show CDR1 as SEHNR and CDR2 as FQNEAQ (reference sequence). CDR3 nucleotide sequence: TGTGCCAGCAGCATCGTGCTGGGGGCACGGGAAAAACTGTTTTTT. Translated, it gives CASSIVLGAREKLFF.

In this sample, this clone turned up once. In DNA form, the CDR3 reads TGTGCCAGCAGCTTACCAGGGGAAAACATTCAGTACTTC. This translates into CASSLPGENIQYF. This chain connects TRBV6-5 to TRBJ2-4, with D possibly matching TRBD1 (6 bases). Germline CDR1 is MNHEY and CDR2 is SVGAGI. The CDR3 covers 13 residues. Between the trimmed V and J ends, which lost 6 bases and 5 bases, there was a span of 11 bases.

The chain links TRBV9 to TRBJ2-1, with 7 bases identical to TRBD2. This CDR3 spans 16 amino acids. Germline CDR1 reads SGDLS; CDR2 reads YYNGEE. After removal of 0 bases from V and 6 bases from J, the junction contained 9 bases not matched to a gene. The CDR3 region is CASSVAGGPQSNEQFF. In nucleotides, the CDR3 is TGTGCCAGCAGCGTAGCGGGGGGACCCCAGAGCAATGAGCAGTTCTTC.

The J gene is TRBJ1-2, the V gene TRBV29-1; 7 bases match TRBD1. This CDR3 is 14 amino acids long. Germline CDR1 reads SQVTM; CDR2 reads ANQGSEA. Unmatched junction bases numbered 9, after V lost 5 bases and J lost 3 bases. In DNA, the CDR3 is TGCAGCGTTCCAGGTCCGGGACAGTACTATGGCTACACCTTC. Translation: CSVPGPGQYYGYTF.

The chain recombines TRBV5-1 with TRBJ2-3, with D possibly matching TRBD1 (6 bases). The CDR3 sequence is 17 residues long. Trimming took off 4 bases at V and 2 bases at J, with 20 bases between the two ends. Germline CDR1 and CDR2: SGHRS and YFSETQ. The DNA of the CDR3 is TGCGCCAGCAGCCCCTCACCGACAGGCAGGATCACAGATACGCAGTATTTT. This translates into CASSPSPTGRITDTQYF.

The table lists this clone with a few counts. This chain uses TRBV9 with TRBJ2-1; TRBD1 is a possible D gene (5 bases). Trimming cost V 1 base and J 0 bases, with 11 bases left between them. Germline values: CDR1 SGDLS, CDR2 YYNGEE. CDR3 length: 16 amino acids. The CDR3 sequence: CASSVTDTFSYNEQFF. CDR3 nucleotides: TGTGCCAGCAGCGTAACGGACACGTTCTCCTACAATGAGCAGTTCTTC. Full variable domain (rest looked up from reference TRBV9 and TRBJ2-1): DSGVTQTPKHLITATGQRVTLRCSPRSGDLSVYWYQQSLDQGLQFLIQYYNGEERAKGNILERFSAQQFPDLHSELNLSSLELGDSALYFCASSVTDTFSYNEQFFGPGTRLTVL.

The chain recombines TRBV4-2 with TRBJ1-4; 11 bases are shared with TRBD1. Trimming removed 4 bases from V and 7 bases from J; junction bases left unmatched: 5. This CDR3 has 15 residues. CDR1 and CDR2 (germline): LGHNA, YNFKEQ. CDR3 sequence reads: CASSRGGTGGEKLFF. CDR3 nucleotides: TGTGCCAGCAGCCGCGGCGGGACAGGGGGTGAAAAACTGTTTTTT.

In its sample, this clone was seen once. The CDR3 DNA reads TGTGCCACCAGCAGGCCGGCGGATACGCAGTATTTT. Amino acids: CATSRPADTQYF. This chain links TRBV15 with TRBJ2-3; no clear D. The CDR3 covers 12 residues. Trimming removed 3 bases from V and 6 bases from J, with 7 bases in between. The germline V gene encodes CDR1 LNHNV and CDR2 YYDKDF (reference sequence).

This chain joins TRBV3-1 (or the pseudogene TRBV3-2) and TRBJ1-3, with D possibly being TRBD1 (5 bases). The CDR3 extends over 13 amino acids. The V gene lost 7 bases and the J gene lost 8 bases, with 15 bases spanning the gap. Germline V CDR1 and CDR2: LGHDT, YNNKEL (reference sequence). The CDR3 region has the DNA TGTGCCAGCATGGGGGTTAAGCGAGACACCATATATTTT. This gives the protein CASMGVKRDTIYF.

The chain recombines TRBV5-6 with TRBJ2-3; D gene uncertain. The germline CDR1 and CDR2 sequences are SGHDT and YYEEEE. Trimming shortened V by 1 base and J by 0 bases, and 6 bases separated the two germline ends. This CDR3 is 14 amino acids long. Here the CDR3 reads CASSLFMSTDTQYF. Here the CDR3 DNA reads TGTGCCAGCAGCTTGTTTATGAGCACAGATACGCAGTATTTT.

The chain is built from TRBV5-1 and TRBJ1-2; maybe TRBD1 (5 bases). Per the germline V gene, CDR1 is SGHRS and CDR2 is YFSETQ. The CDR3 consists of 17 residues. The V end was cut by 0 bases, the J end by 3 bases, with 18 bases between. The CDR3 region is CASSLDGGVVSYYGYTF. The CDR3 DNA sequence: TGCGCCAGCAGCTTGGATGGAGGGGTGGTTTCCTACTATGGCTACACCTTC.

The chain has TRBV6-5 and TRBJ2-3; 7 nucleotides line up with TRBD2. The CDR3 totals 14 residues. Germline CDR1 reads MNHEY; CDR2 reads SVGAGI. Trimming cost V 6 bases and J 3 bases; bases outside gene matches: 6. This CDR3 is CASRRVSGTDTQYF. In DNA form, the CDR3 reads TGTGCCAGCAGGAGGGTTAGCGGGACAGATACGCAGTATTTT.

This chain links TRBV18 with TRBJ2-7; no firm D call. The CDR3 sequence is 16 residues long. V lost 3 bases and J 0 bases, leaving 15 bases between the germline ends. Germline CDR1 reads KGHSH; CDR2 reads LQKENI. CDR3 nucleotides: TGTGCCAGCTCACCTACTGCTGTATCTAGCTCCTACGAGCAGTACTTC. Amino acids: CASSPTAVSSSYEQYF.

This clone was detected a few times. V is TRBV18 and J is TRBJ1-2; 9 bases are shared with TRBD1. The length of the CDR3 is 14 residues. V gave up 0 bases and J gave up 8 bases; unmatched junction bases: 4. Germline CDR1 KGHSH, CDR2 LQKENI. CDR3 amino acids: CASSPPGQGGGYTF. The CDR3 nucleotides read TGTGCCAGCTCACCACCGGGACAGGGTGGAGGCTACACCTTC.

This sequence joins TRBV19 and TRBJ1-5; the D is unclear. CDR1 and CDR2 from the germline V gene are LNHDA and SQIVND (reference sequence). The V gene lost 0 bases and the J gene lost 7 bases, with 10 bases spanning the gap. The CDR3 sequence is 14 residues long. The chain's CDR3 is CASSIDQTLQPQHF. The CDR3 DNA reads TGTGCCAGTAGTATAGACCAAACTTTACAGCCCCAGCATTTT.

The V call is TRBV7-9, the J call TRBJ1-4, with D perhaps matching TRBD1 (5 bases). This CDR3 has 18 amino acids. The V end was cut by 1 base, the J end by 5 bases, with 20 bases between. CDR1 is SEHNR and CDR2 is FQNEAQ in the germline V gene (reference sequence). The CDR3 nucleotides are TGTGCCAGCAGCTTAGGCGGGGCAGGGAGCTCCCCAAATGAAAAACTGTTTTTT. This gives the protein CASSLGGAGSSPNEKLFF.